This TCR beta chain was sequenced during a study of blood T cell repertoires in COVID-19. Study details: Acute-phase and convalescent COVID-19 samples originated in the United States, Italy and Spain. The cDNA or gDNA used as material had been derived from T cells, B-cell-depleted T cells, or PBMCs.

The germline V gene encodes CDR1 LNHDA and CDR2 SQIVND (reference sequence). The CDR3 has 16 amino acids. V shed 0 bases and J shed 5 bases, with 16 bases lying between them. Generated by immunoSEQ multiplex PCR, the TCRdb table keeps only in-frame clones and is missing some. The sample includes approximately 240,000 clones, 75% to 85% of them seen just once. The TCR was taken from a human donor in a cohort sampled during active COVID-19. Sample: peripheral blood. The chain uses TRBV19 and TRBJ1-2; D ambiguous. CDR3 residues: CASSIEAAGMLYGYTF. CDR3 DNA: TGTGCCAGTAGTATAGAGGCCGCAGGAATGTTGTATGGCTACACCTTC.